A selection of T cell receptor beta chains follows, all from one sample in a study of post-analysis software for immune sequencing data. TCRdb re-called the PCR reads through MiXCR, storing one row per CDR3 protein. Here the sample spans more than 500,000 distinct CDR3 sequences, around 31% being singletons. The sequenced sample consisted of blood. The receptors originated from a girl between 2 and 17 years old with multiple sclerosis. The conserved cysteine and the conserved F or W are not part of the CDR3 here. Fields, in order: D gene, clone size, J gene, V gene, CDR3 protein. The D gene is left open where the match is weak. Clone sizes are given selectively: once, few, many, or a class where the clone is expanded.

D gene: TRBD1
clone size: NA
J gene: TRBJ2-1
V gene: TRBV3-1
CDR3 protein: ASSPGTGKVDEQF

D gene: TRBD1
clone size: few
J gene: TRBJ2-5
V gene: TRBV28
CDR3 protein: ASTVPGGYQETQY

D gene: TRBD1
clone size: NA
J gene: TRBJ1-5
V gene: TRBV19
CDR3 protein: ASSTDRSNQPQH

D gene: TRBD1
clone size: NA
J gene: TRBJ2-7
V gene: TRBV27
CDR3 protein: ASSLIGQGNNYEQY

D gene: TRBD2
clone size: few
J gene: TRBJ2-5
V gene: TRBV10-3
CDR3 protein: AITPSGGQETQY

D gene: NA
clone size: NA
J gene: TRBJ1-5
V gene: TRBV18
CDR3 protein: ASSEAGGGQPQH

D gene: NA
clone size: NA
J gene: TRBJ1-4
V gene: TRBV12-3/TRBV12-4
CDR3 protein: ASSSPGQGLEKLF

D gene: TRBD1
clone size: once
J gene: TRBJ2-5
V gene: TRBV20-1
CDR3 protein: SASPPALTGTEETQY

D gene: TRBD1
clone size: NA
J gene: TRBJ2-6
V gene: TRBV10-3
CDR3 protein: AISEFGTASGANVLT

D gene: TRBD1
clone size: NA
J gene: TRBJ1-5
V gene: TRBV20-1
CDR3 protein: SATGTGGSADLNQPQH

D gene: NA
clone size: NA
J gene: TRBJ2-1
V gene: TRBV5-1
CDR3 protein: ASSRATDNSYNEQF

D gene: NA
clone size: few
J gene: TRBJ2-7
V gene: TRBV20-1
CDR3 protein: SARVLLINSYEQY

D gene: TRBD1
clone size: NA
J gene: TRBJ2-7
V gene: TRBV12-3/TRBV12-4
CDR3 protein: ASRPGQGFVEQY

D gene: NA
clone size: few
J gene: TRBJ1-4
V gene: TRBV6-1
CDR3 protein: AVPNGEKLF

D gene: NA
clone size: NA
J gene: TRBJ2-2
V gene: TRBV29-1
CDR3 protein: SVWKANTGELF

D gene: TRBD2
clone size: few
J gene: TRBJ2-1
V gene: TRBV11-2
CDR3 protein: ASSLAGGGYNEQF

D gene: TRBD2
clone size: NA
J gene: TRBJ2-3
V gene: TRBV5-6
CDR3 protein: ASSLTSGGTSDTQY

D gene: NA
clone size: NA
J gene: TRBJ1-2
V gene: TRBV3-1
CDR3 protein: ASSQVIAGDYGYT

D gene: NA
clone size: NA
J gene: TRBJ2-7
V gene: TRBV6-2/TRBV6-3
CDR3 protein: ASTRGGSSYEQY

D gene: NA
clone size: NA
J gene: TRBJ2-5
V gene: TRBV18
CDR3 protein: ASSPSGQTKTQY

D gene: NA
clone size: NA
J gene: TRBJ2-2
V gene: TRBV10-3
CDR3 protein: AIGTANTGELF

D gene: TRBD1
clone size: NA
J gene: TRBJ1-1
V gene: TRBV5-1
CDR3 protein: ASSFWDSGTEAF

D gene: NA
clone size: NA
J gene: TRBJ1-1
V gene: TRBV20-1
CDR3 protein: SARDRRAPEAF

D gene: NA
clone size: NA
J gene: TRBJ2-7
V gene: TRBV28
CDR3 protein: ASSRSTYEQY

D gene: TRBD1
clone size: NA
J gene: TRBJ1-2
V gene: TRBV9
CDR3 protein: ASSVEGARGYT